This T cell receptor (beta chain) comes out of a study of blood T cell repertoires in COVID-19. On the study more broadly: Both acute and convalescent COVID-19 samples were obtained from the United States, Italy and Spain. Sources were T cells, B-cell-depleted T cells, or PBMCs; the material itself was cDNA or gDNA.

Authors' methods: Cell counts per sample came from amplifying reference gene primers. The table came from immunoSEQ multiplex PCR; TCRdb's copy has only in-frame clones and leaves some out. Clone size and V and J calls were adopted from that table, with D and trimming inferred from the DNA. The sample holds tens of thousands of clones, 75% to 90% seen once. From germline, CDR1 is MGHRA and CDR2 YSYEKL. The V and J ends lost 3 bases and 0 bases respectively, with 11 bases between them. The length of the CDR3 is 16 residues. Sequencing used peripheral blood. The chain carries TRBV4-1 and TRBJ2-2, with a possible D match to TRBD2 (6 bases). The sequence was collected from a man aged 25 to 45 with acute or convalescent COVID-19. The CDR3 DNA reads as TGCGCCAGCAGCCAGAAGGGACTCCCGAACACCGGGGAGCTGTTTTTT. Residues: CASSQKGLPNTGELFF.